A selection of T cell receptor beta chains follows, all from one sample in a study of T cell responses to AZD1222 COVID-19 vaccine. This table comes from immunoSEQ multiplex PCR, and its TCRdb copy is limited to in-frame clones, with some not included. The data show 200,000 or so clones, approximately 92% seen once. Source: peripheral blood, taken on day 0 of AZD1222 vaccination. Receptors originate from an adult in good health. Each CDR3 is given with its conserved first and last residue. A D gene is named only where the DNA matches it firmly.

D gene,V gene,CDR3 protein
NA,TRBV7-2,CASSFPGNTGELFF
TRBD1,TRBV7-8,CASSLRTGGSLGYTF
NA,TRBV2,CASSAGGPLNEQFF
NA,TRBV24-1,CATSAGRPYGYTF
TRBD1,TRBV7-2,CASSSMGTGGRKSQPQHF
NA,TRBV11-1,CASSFREGLQTEAFF
TRBD1,TRBV5-5,CASSLGQGALDEKLFF
NA,TRBV6-4,CASSDSYGYPNTGELFF
NA,TRBV7-2,CASSLPGLYGYTF
TRBD1,TRBV7-9,CASSLEGQASSYTF
TRBD1,TRBV6-5,CASRDRVGNTEAFF
NA,TRBV30,CAWSVLGSHTEAFF
TRBD1,TRBV20-1,CSASSHTGGMEPQHF
NA,TRBV9,CASSPRSANYGYTF
NA,TRBV9,CASSSSVGSGNTIYF
NA,TRBV30,CAVESGAYEAFF
TRBD1,TRBV11-2,CASSATTGDGYTF